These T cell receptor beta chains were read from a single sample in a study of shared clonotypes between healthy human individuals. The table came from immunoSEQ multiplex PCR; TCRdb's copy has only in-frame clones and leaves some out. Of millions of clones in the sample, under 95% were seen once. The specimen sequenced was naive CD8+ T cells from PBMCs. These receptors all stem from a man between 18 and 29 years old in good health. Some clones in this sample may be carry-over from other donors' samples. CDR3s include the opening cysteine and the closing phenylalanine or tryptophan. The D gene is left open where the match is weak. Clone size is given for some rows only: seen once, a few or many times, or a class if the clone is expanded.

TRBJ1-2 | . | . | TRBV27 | TGTGCCAGCAGTACCCTTATGGGGGCTGTTAACTATGGCTACACCTTC | CASSTLMGAVNYGYTF
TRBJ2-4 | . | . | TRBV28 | TGTGCCAGCAGTCCCGGACAGTCTTTCAAAAACATTCAGTACTTC | CASSPGQSFKNIQYF
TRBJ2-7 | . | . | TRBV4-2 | TGTGCCAGCAGCCAAGAGGTAGCCTACGAGCAGTACTTC | CASSQEVAYEQYF
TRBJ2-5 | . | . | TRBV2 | TGTGCCAGCACAGGCCCGTACCAAGAGACCCAGTACTTC | CASTGPYQETQYF
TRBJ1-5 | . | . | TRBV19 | TGTGCCAGTAGTAACACTGGACCAGCCGGTCAGCCCCAGCATTTT | CASSNTGPAGQPQHF
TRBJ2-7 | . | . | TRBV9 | TGTGCCAGCAGCGTAGGAGAGTACGAGCAGTACTTC | CASSVGEYEQYF
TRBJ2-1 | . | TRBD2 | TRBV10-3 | TGTGCCATCAGCGACCCACCCCGGACTAGCGGGAAGGTTAGGGGCTCCTACAATGAGCAGTTCTTC | CAISDPPRTSGKVRGSYNEQFF
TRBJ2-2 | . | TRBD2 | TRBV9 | TGTGCCAGCAGCCCTCTGACTAGCGGGCGCCCCGCTCCGAACACCGGGGAGCTGTTTTTT | CASSPLTSGRPAPNTGELFF
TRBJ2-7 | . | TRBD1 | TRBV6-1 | TGTGCCAGCAGGGACCGGGACAGGGGCTCCTACGAGCAGTACTTC | CASRDRDRGSYEQYF
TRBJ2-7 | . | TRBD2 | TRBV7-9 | TGTGCCAGCAGCCTAACTGTCGGGACTAGCGGATCCTACGAGCAGTACTTC | CASSLTVGTSGSYEQYF
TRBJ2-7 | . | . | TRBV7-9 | TGTGCCAGCAGCTTACAGGGACACGAGCAGTACTTC | CASSLQGHEQYF
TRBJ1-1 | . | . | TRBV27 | TGTGCCAGCAGTTTATTATACGGTATGAACACTGAAGCTTTCTTT | CASSLLYGMNTEAFF
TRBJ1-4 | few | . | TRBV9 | TGTGCCAGCAGCCAATGGGGGTCCCAGGAAAAACTGTTTTTT | CASSQWGSQEKLFF
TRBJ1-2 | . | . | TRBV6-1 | TGTGCCAGCAGTGAAGCGCGGGCAGAATACATCTTTAACTATGGCTACACCTTC | CASSEARAEYIFNYGYTF
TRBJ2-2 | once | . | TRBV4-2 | TGTGCCAGCAGCCTTGACCAGGGGTACACCGGGGAGCTGTTTTTT | CASSLDQGYTGELFF
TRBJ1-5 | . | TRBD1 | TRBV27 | TGTGCCAGCAGTTTAATGACAGGGCCTAATCAGCCCCAGCATTTT | CASSLMTGPNQPQHF
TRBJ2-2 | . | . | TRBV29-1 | TGCAGCGTTGAAGGACAGAATCCCGGGGAGCTGTTTTTT | CSVEGQNPGELFF
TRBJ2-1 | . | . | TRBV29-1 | TGCAGCGTTGAAGACGCGGGTAATGAGCAGTTCTTC | CSVEDAGNEQFF
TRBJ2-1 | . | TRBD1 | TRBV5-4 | TGTGCCAGCAGCCTGGACAGGGCAGACAATGAGCAGTTCTTC | CASSLDRADNEQFF
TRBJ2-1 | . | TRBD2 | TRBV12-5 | TGTGCTAGTGGTTTGGCCGGGGTAGCGGGACCGGATGAGCAGTTCTTC | CASGLAGVAGPDEQFF
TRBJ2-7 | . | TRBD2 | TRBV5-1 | TGCGCCAGCAGCTTGGGAGCGGGAACCTACGAGCAGTACTTC | CASSLGAGTYEQYF
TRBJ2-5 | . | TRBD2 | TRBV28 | TGTGCCAGCAGTTTACGAGCGGGAGTGACGGAGACCCAGTACTTC | CASSLRAGVTETQYF
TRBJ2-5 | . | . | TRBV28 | TGTGCCAGCAGCCCCCGACCAAGTAGACCACAAGAGACCCAGTACTTC | CASSPRPSRPQETQYF
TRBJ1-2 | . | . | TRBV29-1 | TGCAGCGTTGAAGGCAGGAACTATGGCTACACCTTC | CSVEGRNYGYTF
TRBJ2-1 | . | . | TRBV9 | TGTGCCAGCAGCGTAGGGAGGGAGCAGTTCTTC | CASSVGREQFF
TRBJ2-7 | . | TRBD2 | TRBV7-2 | TGTGCCAGCAGCCGCCTAGCGGGATCCTCCTACGAGCAGTACTTC | CASSRLAGSSYEQYF
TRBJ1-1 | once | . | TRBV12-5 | TGTGCTAGTGGTTACGGGCCGCTAGCTACTGAAGCTTTCTTT | CASGYGPLATEAFF
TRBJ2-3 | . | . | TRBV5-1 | TGCGCCAGCAGCTCGGGATGGGGGATCGATACGCAGTATTTT | CASSSGWGIDTQYF
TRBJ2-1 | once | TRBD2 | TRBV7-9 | TGTGCCAGCAGCCTACATGGCGGGAGTAGAGAGGACAATGAGCAGTTCTTC | CASSLHGGSREDNEQFF
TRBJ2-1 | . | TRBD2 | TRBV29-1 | TGCAGCGTTGGGCAGCGGGGTTCCTACAATGAGCAGTTCTTC | CSVGQRGSYNEQFF
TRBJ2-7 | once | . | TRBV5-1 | TGCGCCAGCAGCCCGCGCCTGATGGAGACCTACGAGCAGTACTTC | CASSPRLMETYEQYF
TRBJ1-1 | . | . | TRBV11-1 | TGTGCCAGCAGCTTAGATGGGGAGACTGAAGCTTTCTTT | CASSLDGETEAFF
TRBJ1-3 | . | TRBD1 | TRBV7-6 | TGTGCCAGCAGCGGTGGACAGGGCTACACCATATATTTT | CASSGGQGYTIYF
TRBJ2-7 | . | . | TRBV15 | TGTGCCACCAGCAGAGTTCAGGTACTTCCCTACGAGCAGTACTTC | CATSRVQVLPYEQYF
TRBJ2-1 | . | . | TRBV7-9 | TGTGCCAGCAGTACAACCCGGGAGACGAACCGGGCGCATGAGCAGTTCTTC | CASSTTRETNRAHEQFF
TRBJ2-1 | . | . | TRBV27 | TGTGCCAGCAGTCCGATGGGACTCTACAATGAGCAGTTCTTC | CASSPMGLYNEQFF
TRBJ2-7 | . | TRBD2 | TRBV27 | TGTGCCAGCAGCCCAACCCCTAGCGGGAACTACGAGCAGTACTTC | CASSPTPSGNYEQYF
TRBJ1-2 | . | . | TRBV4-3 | TGCGCCAGCAGCCAATCTCAGGGTAGGGGATCTGGCTACACCTTC | CASSQSQGRGSGYTF
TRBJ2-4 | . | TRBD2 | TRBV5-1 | TGCGCCAGCAGCCAATCGGTCCTCCTAGCGGGAGGAAGAGGCAAAAACATTCAGTACTTC | CASSQSVLLAGGRGKNIQYF
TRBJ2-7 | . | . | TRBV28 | TGTGCCAGCCCGTTTAGGACGGCCGGGTTGGACTTC | CASPFRTAGLDF
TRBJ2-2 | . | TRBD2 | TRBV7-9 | TGTGCCACCCAGCTCATACTAGCGGGAGGGGCCGGGGAGCTGTTTTTT | CATQLILAGGAGELFF
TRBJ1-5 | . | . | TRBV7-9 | TGTGCCAGCAGCTTGGGAGGTAACAATCAGCCCCAGCATTTT | CASSLGGNNQPQHF
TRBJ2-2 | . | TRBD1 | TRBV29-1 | TGCAGCGTAGAAAAGACAGGGCTATTTTCCGGGGAGCTGTTTTTT | CSVEKTGLFSGELFF
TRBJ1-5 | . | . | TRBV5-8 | TGTGCCAGCAGCTCCGGACGCGCCCAACCCCAGCATTTT | CASSSGRAQPQHF
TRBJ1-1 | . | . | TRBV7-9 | TGTGCCAGCAGGGAGATGAACACTGAAGCTTTCTTT | CASREMNTEAFF
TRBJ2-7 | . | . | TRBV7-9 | TGTGCCAGCAGCGGGGACCCAAAAATCTACGAGCAGTACTTC | CASSGDPKIYEQYF
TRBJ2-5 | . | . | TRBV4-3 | TGCGCCAGCAGCCACACGGAGGGGTACCAAGAGACCCAGTACTTC | CASSHTEGYQETQYF
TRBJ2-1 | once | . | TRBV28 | TGTGCCAGCAGTTTAGCGGGAAACTCCTACAATGAGCAGTTCTTC | CASSLAGNSYNEQFF
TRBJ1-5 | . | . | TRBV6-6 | TGTGCCAGCACCCCCTCGGCAGGAATAAACCCACCCCAGCATTTT | CASTPSAGINPPQHF
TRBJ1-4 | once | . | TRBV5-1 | TGCGCCAGCCCAAGGGGCGGCGAAAAACTGTTTTTT | CASPRGGEKLFF
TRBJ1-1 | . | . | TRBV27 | TGTGCCAGCAGTTTATCGATCACCGTCGTGAACACTGAAGCTTTCTTT | CASSLSITVVNTEAFF
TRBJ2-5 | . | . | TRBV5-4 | TGTGCCAGCAGCTTACGGGGGAACCAAGAGACCCAGTACTTC | CASSLRGNQETQYF
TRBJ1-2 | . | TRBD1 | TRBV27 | TGTGCCAGCAGCAAGACCCGGGACAGGAGTCCCGAAGACCATGGCTACACCTTC | CASSKTRDRSPEDHGYTF
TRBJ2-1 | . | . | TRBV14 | TGTGCCAGCAGCCAAGATCGGTCGGGCGCCCAGTTCTTC | CASSQDRSGAQFF
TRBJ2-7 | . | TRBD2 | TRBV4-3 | TGCGCCAGCAGCCAAGTACTAGCGCCTTTGTACGAGCAGTACTTC | CASSQVLAPLYEQYF
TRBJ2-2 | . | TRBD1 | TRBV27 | TGTGCCAGCACCCCCGACAGGGGGCTTGGTCCCGGGGAGCTGTTTTTT | CASTPDRGLGPGELFF
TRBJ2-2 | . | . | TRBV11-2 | TGTGCCAGCAGCTTAGGGACTCTTCGGGTTTCCGGGGAGCTGTTTTTT | CASSLGTLRVSGELFF
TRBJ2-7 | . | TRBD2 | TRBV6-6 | TGTGCCAGCAGTTACTCCGGGACTAGCGGCTACGAGCAGTACTTC | CASSYSGTSGYEQYF